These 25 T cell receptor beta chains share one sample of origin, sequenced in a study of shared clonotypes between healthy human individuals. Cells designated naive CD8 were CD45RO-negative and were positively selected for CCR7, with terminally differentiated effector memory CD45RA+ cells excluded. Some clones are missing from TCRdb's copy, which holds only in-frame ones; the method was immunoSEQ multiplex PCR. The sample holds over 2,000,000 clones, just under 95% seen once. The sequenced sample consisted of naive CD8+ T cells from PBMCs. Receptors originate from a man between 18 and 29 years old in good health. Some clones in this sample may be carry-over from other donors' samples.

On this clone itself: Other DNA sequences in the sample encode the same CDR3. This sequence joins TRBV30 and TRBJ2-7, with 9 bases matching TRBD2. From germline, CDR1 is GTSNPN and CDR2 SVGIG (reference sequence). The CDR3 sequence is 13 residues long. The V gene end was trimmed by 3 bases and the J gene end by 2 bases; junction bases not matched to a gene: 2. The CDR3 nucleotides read TGTGCCTGGAGGACTAGCGGAACCTACGAGCAGTACTTC. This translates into CAWRTSGTYEQYF. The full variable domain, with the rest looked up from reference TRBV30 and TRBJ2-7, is SQTIHQWPATLVQPVGSPLSLECTVEGTSNPNLYWYRQAAGRGLQLLFYSVGIGQISSEVPQNLSASRPQDRQFILSSKKLLLSDSGFYLCAWRTSGTYEQYFGPGTRLTVT.

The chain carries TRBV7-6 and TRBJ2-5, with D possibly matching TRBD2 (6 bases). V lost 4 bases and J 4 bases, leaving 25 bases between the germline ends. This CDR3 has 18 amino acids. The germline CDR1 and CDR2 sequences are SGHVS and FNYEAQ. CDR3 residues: CASSSLGPHGSGGETQYF. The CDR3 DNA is TGTGCCAGCAGCTCCCTTGGCCCCCACGGGAGTGGGGGAGAGACCCAGTACTTC.

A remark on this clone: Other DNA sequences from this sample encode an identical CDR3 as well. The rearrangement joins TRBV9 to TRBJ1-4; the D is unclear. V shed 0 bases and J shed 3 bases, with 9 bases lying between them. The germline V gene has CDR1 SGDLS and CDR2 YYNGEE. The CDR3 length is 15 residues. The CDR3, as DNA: TGTGCCAGCAGCGTAGAGGGATCGGCTAATGAAAAACTGTTTTTT. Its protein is CASSVEGSANEKLFF.

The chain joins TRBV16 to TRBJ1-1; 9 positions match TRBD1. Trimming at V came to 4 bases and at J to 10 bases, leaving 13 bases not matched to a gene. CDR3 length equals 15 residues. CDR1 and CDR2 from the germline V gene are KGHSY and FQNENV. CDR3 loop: CASSPKGQGVLGAFF. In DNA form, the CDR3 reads TGTGCCAGCAGCCCCAAGGGACAGGGTGTCCTTGGAGCTTTCTTT.

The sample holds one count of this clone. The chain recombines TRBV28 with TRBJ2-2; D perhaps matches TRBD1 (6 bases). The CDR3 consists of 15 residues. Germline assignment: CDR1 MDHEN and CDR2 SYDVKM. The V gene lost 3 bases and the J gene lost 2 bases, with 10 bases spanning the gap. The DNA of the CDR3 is TGTGCCAGCAGTTTCTACAGGGCTAACACCGGGGAGCTGTTTTTT. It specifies CASSFYRANTGELFF.

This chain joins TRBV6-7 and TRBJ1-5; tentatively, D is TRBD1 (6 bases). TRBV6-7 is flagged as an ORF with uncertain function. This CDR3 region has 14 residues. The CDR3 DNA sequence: TGTGGGATACCCAGGGGATCTATGGCGGAGCCCCAGCATTTT. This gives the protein CGIPRGSMAEPQHF.

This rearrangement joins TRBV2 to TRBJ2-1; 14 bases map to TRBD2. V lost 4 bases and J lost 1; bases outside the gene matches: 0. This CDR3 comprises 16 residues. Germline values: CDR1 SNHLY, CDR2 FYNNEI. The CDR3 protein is CASSGTSGRSYNEQFF. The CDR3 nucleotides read TGTGCCAGCAGTGGGACTAGCGGGAGGTCCTACAATGAGCAGTTCTTC. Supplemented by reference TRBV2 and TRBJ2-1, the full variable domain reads EPEVTQTPSHQVTQMGQEVILRCVPISNHLYFYWYRQILGQKVEFLVSFYNNEISEKSEIFDDQFSVERPDGSNFTLKIRSTKLEDSAMYFCASSGTSGRSYNEQFFGPGTRLTVL.

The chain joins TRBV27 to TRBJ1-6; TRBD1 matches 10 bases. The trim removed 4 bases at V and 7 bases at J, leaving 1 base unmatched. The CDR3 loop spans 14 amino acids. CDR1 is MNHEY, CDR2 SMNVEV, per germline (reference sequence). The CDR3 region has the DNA TGTGCCAGCAGTTCGACAGGGGGCAATTCACCCCTCCACTTT. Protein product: CASSSTGGNSPLHF.

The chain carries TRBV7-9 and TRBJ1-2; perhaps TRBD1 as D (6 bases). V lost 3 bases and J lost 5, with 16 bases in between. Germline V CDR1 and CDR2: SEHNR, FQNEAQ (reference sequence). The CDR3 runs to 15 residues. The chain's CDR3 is CASSLVLRGGYGYTF. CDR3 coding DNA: TGTGCCAGCAGCTTGGTCCTCAGGGGAGGGTATGGCTACACCTTC. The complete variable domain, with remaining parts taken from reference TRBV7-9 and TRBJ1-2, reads DTGVSQNPRHKITKRGQNVTFRCDPISEHNRLYWYRQTLGQGPEFLTYFQNEAQLEKSRLLSDRFSAERPKGSFSTLEIQRTEQGDSAMYLCASSLVLRGGYGYTFGSGTRLTVV.

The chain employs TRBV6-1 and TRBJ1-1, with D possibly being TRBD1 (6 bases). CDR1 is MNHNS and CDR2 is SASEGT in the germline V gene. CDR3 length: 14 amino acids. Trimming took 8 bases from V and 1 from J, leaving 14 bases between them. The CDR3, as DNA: TGTGCCAGCCGCGGACAGCCTCCGAACACTGAAGCTTTCTTT. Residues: CASRGQPPNTEAFF.

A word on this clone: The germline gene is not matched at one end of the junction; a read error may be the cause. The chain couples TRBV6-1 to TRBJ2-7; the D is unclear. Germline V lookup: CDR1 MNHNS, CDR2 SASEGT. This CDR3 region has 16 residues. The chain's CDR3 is CASREDPVSSAYEQYF. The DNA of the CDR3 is TGTGCCAGCAGGGAAGACCCTGTAAGCTCCGCGTACGAGCAGTACTTC.

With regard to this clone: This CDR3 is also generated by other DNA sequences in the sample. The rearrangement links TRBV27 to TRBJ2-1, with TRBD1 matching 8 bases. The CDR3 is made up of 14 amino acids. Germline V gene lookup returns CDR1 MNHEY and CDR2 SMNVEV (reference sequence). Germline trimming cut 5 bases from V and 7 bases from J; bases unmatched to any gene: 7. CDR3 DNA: TGTGCCAGCAGTCCCGGGACAGGAGTTAATGAGCAGTTCTTC. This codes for CASSPGTGVNEQFF.

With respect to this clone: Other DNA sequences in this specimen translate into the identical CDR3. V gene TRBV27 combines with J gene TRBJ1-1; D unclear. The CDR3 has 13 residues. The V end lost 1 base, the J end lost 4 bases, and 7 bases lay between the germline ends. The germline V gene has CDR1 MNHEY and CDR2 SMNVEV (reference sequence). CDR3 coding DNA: TGTGCCAGCAGTTTATATGGGGTCACTGAAGCTTTCTTT. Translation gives CASSLYGVTEAFF.

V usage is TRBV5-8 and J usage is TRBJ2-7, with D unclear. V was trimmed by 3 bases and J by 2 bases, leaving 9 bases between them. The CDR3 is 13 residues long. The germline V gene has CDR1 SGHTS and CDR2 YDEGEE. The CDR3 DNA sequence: TGTGCCAGCAGCTATGACAAGCCCTACGAGCAGTACTTC. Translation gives CASSYDKPYEQYF.

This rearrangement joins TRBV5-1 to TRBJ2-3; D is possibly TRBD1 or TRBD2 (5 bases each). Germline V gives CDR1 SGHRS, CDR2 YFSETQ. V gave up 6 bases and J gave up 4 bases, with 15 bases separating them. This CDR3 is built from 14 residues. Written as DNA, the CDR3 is TGCGCCAGCACTTTTGAGGGGACCCCAGATACGCAGTATTTT. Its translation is CASTFEGTPDTQYF.

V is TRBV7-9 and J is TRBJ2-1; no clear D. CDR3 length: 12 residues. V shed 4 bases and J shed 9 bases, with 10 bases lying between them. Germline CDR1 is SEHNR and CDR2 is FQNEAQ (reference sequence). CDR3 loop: CASSSQTVEQFF. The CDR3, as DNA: TGTGCCAGCAGCTCCCAGACGGTTGAGCAGTTCTTC.

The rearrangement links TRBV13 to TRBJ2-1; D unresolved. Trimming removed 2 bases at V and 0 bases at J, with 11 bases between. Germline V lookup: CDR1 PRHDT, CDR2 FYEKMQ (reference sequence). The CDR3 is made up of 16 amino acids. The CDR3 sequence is CASSLNEARSYNEQFF. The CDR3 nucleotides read TGTGCCAGCAGCTTAAATGAGGCACGCTCCTACAATGAGCAGTTCTTC.

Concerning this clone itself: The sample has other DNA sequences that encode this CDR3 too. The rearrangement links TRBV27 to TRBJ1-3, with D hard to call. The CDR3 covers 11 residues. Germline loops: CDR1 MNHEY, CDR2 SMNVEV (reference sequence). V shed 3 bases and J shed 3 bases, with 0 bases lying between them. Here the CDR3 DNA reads TGTGCCAGCAGTTTTGGAAACACCATATATTTT. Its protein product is CASSFGNTIYF.

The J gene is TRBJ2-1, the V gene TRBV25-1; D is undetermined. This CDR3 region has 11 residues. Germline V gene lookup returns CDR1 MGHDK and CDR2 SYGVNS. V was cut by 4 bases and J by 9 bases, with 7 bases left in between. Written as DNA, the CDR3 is TGTGCCAGCAGTGCGCATGCTGAGCAGTTCTTC. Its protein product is CASSAHAEQFF.

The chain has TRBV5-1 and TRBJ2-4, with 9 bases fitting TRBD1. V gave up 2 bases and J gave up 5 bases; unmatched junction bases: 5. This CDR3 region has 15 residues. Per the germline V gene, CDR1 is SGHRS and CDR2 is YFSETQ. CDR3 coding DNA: TGCGCCAGCAGCTTTTCCCGGACAGGGGAAAACATTCAGTACTTC. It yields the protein CASSFSRTGENIQYF.

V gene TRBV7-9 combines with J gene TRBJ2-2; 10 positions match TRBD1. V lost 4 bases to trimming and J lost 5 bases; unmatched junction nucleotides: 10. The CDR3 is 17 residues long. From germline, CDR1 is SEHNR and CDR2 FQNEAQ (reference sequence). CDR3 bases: TGTGCCAGCAGCTACACAACCGGGACAGGGGAAACCGGGGAGCTGTTTTTT. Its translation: CASSYTTGTGETGELFF.

CDR3 bases: TGTGCCAGCAGCCCTGACAAGAACACTGAAGCTTTCTTT. Translation gives CASSPDKNTEAFF. The rearrangement links TRBV7-3 to TRBJ1-1; D remains unclear. Germline CDR1 SGHTA, CDR2 FQGTGA. The length of the CDR3 is 13 residues. With 5 bases removed from V and 1 base from J, the gap between germline ends came to 8 bases. The entire variable domain, with the rest obtained from reference TRBV7-3 and TRBJ1-1, is as follows: GAGVSQTPSNKVTEKGKYVELRCDPISGHTALYWYRQSLGQGPEFLIYFQGTGAADDSGLPNDRFFAVRPEGSVSTLKIQRTERGDSAVYLCASSPDKNTEAFFGQGTRLTVV.

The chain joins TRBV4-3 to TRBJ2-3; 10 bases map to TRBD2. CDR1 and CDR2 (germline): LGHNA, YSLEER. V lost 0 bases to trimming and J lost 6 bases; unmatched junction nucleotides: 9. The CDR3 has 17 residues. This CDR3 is CASSQDLASGSSDTQYF. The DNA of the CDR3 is TGCGCCAGCAGCCAAGATCTGGCTAGCGGGAGCTCGGATACGCAGTATTTT.

In DNA, the CDR3 is TGTGCTAGTGCCGGTGGACCTGGAAACACCATATATTTT. This gives the protein CASAGGPGNTIYF. The gene calls are TRBV12-5 and TRBJ1-3, with D unresolved. The CDR3 runs 13 residues. Per germline, CDR1 LGHNT and CDR2 FRNRAP. V gave up 7 bases and J gave up 2 bases, with 9 bases separating them.

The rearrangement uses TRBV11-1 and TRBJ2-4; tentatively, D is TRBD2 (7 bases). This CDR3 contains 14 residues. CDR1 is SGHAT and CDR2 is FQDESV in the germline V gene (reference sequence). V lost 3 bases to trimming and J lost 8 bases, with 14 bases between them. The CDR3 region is CASSLPGGPDIQYF. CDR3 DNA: TGTGCCAGCAGCTTGCCGGGGGGCCCGGACATTCAGTACTTC. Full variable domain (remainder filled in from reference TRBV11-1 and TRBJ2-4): EAEVAQSPRYKITEKSQAVAFWCDPISGHATLYWYRQILGQGPELLVQFQDESVVDDSQLPKDRFSAERLKGVDSTLKIQPAELGDSAMYLCASSLPGGPDIQYFGAGTRLSVL.